A selection of T cell receptor beta chains follows, all from one sample in a study of lymphopenia after photon versus proton radiotherapy. The data were produced by immunoSEQ multiplex PCR, yet TCRdb's version contains in-frame clones alone and is incomplete. The table includes some 55,000 clones, around 87% detected once. This specimen consisted of peripheral blood, obtained from a patient treated with photon-based radiotherapy. These receptors originate from a man between 40 and 49 years old with gastric cancer. Each CDR3 is given with its conserved first and last residue. Each record gives: D gene, J gene, clone size, V gene, CDR3 DNA, CDR3 protein. D genes are given only for firm matches. Clone size is given for some rows only: seen once, a few or many times, or a class if the clone is expanded.

. TRBJ2-7 . TRBV11-3 TGTGCCAGCAGCCCGAAGGGCGGGACAGTCCTCTGGGAGCAGTACTTC CASSPKGGTVLWEQYF
. TRBJ2-7 . TRBV19 TGTGCCAGTAGTAGGGCGGGCACAGGGTTCTACGAGCAGTACTTC CASSRAGTGFYEQYF
. TRBJ2-3 . TRBV7-9 TGTGCCAGCAGCCCGGGTGTGTGGGGGGCAGGCGAGGACACAGATACGCAGTATTTT CASSPGVWGAGEDTDTQYF
. TRBJ1-1 . TRBV23-1 TGCGCCAGCAGTCGTACAGGGCCGGATGACACTGAAGCTTTCTTT CASSRTGPDDTEAFF
TRBD1 TRBJ1-4 . TRBV19 TGTGCCAGCACATTACAGGGGCATCCAACTAATGAAAAACTGTTTTTT CASTLQGHPTNEKLFF
TRBD1 TRBJ2-3 once TRBV2 TGTGCCAGCAGTGACCGGGACAGGGCTACCCGTAGCACAGATACGCAGTATTTT CASSDRDRATRSTDTQYF
. TRBJ1-4 . TRBV7-2 TGTGCCAGCAGCGAGGAGAATGAAAAACTGTTTTTT CASSEENEKLFF
. TRBJ2-7 . TRBV19 TGTGCCAGTGGACGGGACACCACCTACGAGCAGTACTTC CASGRDTTYEQYF
. TRBJ1-3 . TRBV7-9 TGTGCCAGCAGCCTTCAGGGCTCCTCCGGAAACACCATATATTTT CASSLQGSSGNTIYF
. TRBJ1-2 . TRBV6-5 TGTGCCAGCAGCTCCGATACCCTCTATGGCTACACCTTC CASSSDTLYGYTF
. TRBJ2-7 . TRBV4-1 TGCGCCAGCAGCCACCTAAGGACGGCGACCCCCTACGAGCAGTACTTC CASSHLRTATPYEQYF
. TRBJ2-7 . TRBV30 TGTGCCTGGAGTGGAGCGGGCTCGGGACCTATCTACGAGCAGTACTTC CAWSGAGSGPIYEQYF
. TRBJ1-4 . TRBV12-5 TGTGCTAGTGGTTTGGGACAGACTGCAACTAATGAAAAACTGTTTTTT CASGLGQTATNEKLFF
. TRBJ1-5 . TRBV7-3 TGTGCCAGCAGCTTAAAGGGGGATCAGCCCCAGCATTTT CASSLKGDQPQHF
TRBD1 TRBJ1-2 . TRBV6-1 TGTGCCAGCAGTGAATCACCCGGGACAGGGAGAATCTATGGCTACACCTTC CASSESPGTGRIYGYTF
TRBD1 TRBJ2-3 . TRBV19 TGTGCCAGTAGTATCGGACAGGGTATAGATACGCAGTATTTT CASSIGQGIDTQYF
TRBD2 TRBJ2-1 . TRBV7-2 TGTGCCAGCAGCTCTAGGAGCGGGGGGGCCTACAATGAGCAGTTCTTC CASSSRSGGAYNEQFF
. TRBJ2-3 . TRBV18 TGTGCCAGCTCAAGACTCGACGCACAGGCAGATACGCAGTATTTT CASSRLDAQADTQYF
TRBD2 TRBJ2-1 . TRBV12-5 TGTGCTAGTGGTTCGGGGACTAGCGGGGGCGATGAGCAGTTCTTC CASGSGTSGGDEQFF
. TRBJ1-1 . TRBV20-1 TGCAGTGCTCCCGACAGGAGTGAAGCTTTCTTT CSAPDRSEAFF
. TRBJ1-4 . TRBV6-5 TGTGCCAGCAGGCCACAGGGTCCTAATGAAAAACTGTTTTTT CASRPQGPNEKLFF
. TRBJ1-5 . TRBV7-9 TGTGCCAGCAGCTTAGTAGGCGAGCCCCAGCATTTT CASSLVGEPQHF
TRBD2 TRBJ2-3 . TRBV5-4 TGTGCCAGCAGCACTAACCCGGGAGGGGCAGATACGCAGTATTTT CASSTNPGGADTQYF
. TRBJ2-5 . TRBV6-1 TGTGCCAGCAGTGAGGGGTTGGGAAGTTTAGTTGCCCACAAAGGGACCCAGTACTTC CASSEGLGSLVAHKGTQYF
TRBD1 TRBJ2-3 . TRBV28 TGTGCCAGCACCGAATACAGGGGGCAGACAGATACGCAGTATTTT CASTEYRGQTDTQYF
TRBD2 TRBJ2-1 . TRBV2 TGTGCCAGCAGCGTCCTAGCGGGGGTGAATGAGCAGTTCTTC CASSVLAGVNEQFF
. TRBJ1-1 . TRBV30 TGTGCCTGGAGTGTACGGGTCGGAATGAACACTGAAGCTTTCTTT CAWSVRVGMNTEAFF
. TRBJ2-1 once TRBV7-9 TGTGCCAGCAGCTTGCCAACGAACTACAATGAGCAGTTCTTC CASSLPTNYNEQFF
. TRBJ2-7 . TRBV6-6 TGTGCCAGCGGAGGGCCAGGGGGAAGCTACGAGCAGTACTTC CASGGPGGSYEQYF
. TRBJ2-7 . TRBV6-1 TGTGCCAGCAGTGAACTGTACGAGCAGTACTTC CASSELYEQYF
. TRBJ1-2 . TRBV4-1 TGCGCCAGCAGCCAAGACGTGGCAGCGAACTATGGCTACACCTTC CASSQDVAANYGYTF
. TRBJ1-1 . TRBV27 TGTGCCAGCACCATCCGGGGGGGAAACACTGAAGCTTTCTTT CASTIRGGNTEAFF